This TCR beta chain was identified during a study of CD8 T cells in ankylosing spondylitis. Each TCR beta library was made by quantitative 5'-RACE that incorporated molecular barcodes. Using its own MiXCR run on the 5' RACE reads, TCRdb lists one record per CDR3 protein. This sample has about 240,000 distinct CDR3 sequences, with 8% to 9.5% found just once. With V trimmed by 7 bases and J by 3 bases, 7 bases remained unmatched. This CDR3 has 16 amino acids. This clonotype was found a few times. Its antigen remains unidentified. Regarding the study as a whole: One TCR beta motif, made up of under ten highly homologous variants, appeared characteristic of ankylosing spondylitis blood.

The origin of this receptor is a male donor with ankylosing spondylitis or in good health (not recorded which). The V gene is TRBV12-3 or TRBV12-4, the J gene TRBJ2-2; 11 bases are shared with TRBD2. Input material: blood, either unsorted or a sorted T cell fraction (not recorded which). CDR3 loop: CASNLGLAGHTGELFF. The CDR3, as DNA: TGTGCCAGCAACCTAGGACTAGCGGGCCACACCGGGGAGCTGTTTTTT.